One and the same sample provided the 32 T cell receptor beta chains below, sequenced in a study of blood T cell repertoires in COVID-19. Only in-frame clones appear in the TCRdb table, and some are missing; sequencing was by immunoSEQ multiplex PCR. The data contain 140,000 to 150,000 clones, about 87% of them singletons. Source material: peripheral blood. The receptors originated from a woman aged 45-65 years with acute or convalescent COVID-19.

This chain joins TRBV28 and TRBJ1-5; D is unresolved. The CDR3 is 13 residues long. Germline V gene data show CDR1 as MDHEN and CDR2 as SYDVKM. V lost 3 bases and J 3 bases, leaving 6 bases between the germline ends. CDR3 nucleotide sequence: TGTGCCAGCAGTTTTCGGTACAATCAGCCCCAGCATTTT. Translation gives CASSFRYNQPQHF.

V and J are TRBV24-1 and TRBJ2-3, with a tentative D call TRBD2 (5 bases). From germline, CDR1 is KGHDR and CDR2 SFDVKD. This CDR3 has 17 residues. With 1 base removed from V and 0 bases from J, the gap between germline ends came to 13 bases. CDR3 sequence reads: CATSDLPGMTSTDTQYF. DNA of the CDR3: TGTGCCACCAGTGATTTACCCGGGATGACTAGCACAGATACGCAGTATTTT.

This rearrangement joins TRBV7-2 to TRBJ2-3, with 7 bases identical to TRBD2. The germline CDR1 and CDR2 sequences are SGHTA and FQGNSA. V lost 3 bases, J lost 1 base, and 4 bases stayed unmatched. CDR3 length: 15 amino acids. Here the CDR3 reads CASSFIRGGTDTQYF. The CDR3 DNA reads TGTGCCAGCAGCTTTATTCGGGGGGGCACAGATACGCAGTATTTT.

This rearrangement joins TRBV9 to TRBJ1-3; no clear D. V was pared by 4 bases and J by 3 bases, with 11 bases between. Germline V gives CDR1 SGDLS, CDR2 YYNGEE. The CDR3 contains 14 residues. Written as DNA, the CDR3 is TGTGCCAGCAGCCCCGACGAGGTTGGAAACACCATATATTTT. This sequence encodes CASSPDEVGNTIYF.

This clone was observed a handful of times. In DNA, the CDR3 is TGCAGCGTTGAGGTTCCGACAGGGTCAAACATTCAGTACTTC. Translated, it gives CSVEVPTGSNIQYF. V gene TRBV29-1 combines with J gene TRBJ2-4, with TRBD1 matching over 7 bases. This CDR3 spans 14 amino acids. With V trimmed by 3 bases and J by 6 bases, 8 bases remained unmatched. CDR1 is SQVTM, CDR2 ANQGSEA, per germline.

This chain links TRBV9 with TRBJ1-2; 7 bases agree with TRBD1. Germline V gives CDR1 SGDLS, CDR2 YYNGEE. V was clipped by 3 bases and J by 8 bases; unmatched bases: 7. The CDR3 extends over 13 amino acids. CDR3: CASSAIDREGYTF. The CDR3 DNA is TGTGCCAGCAGCGCTATAGACAGGGAAGGCTACACCTTC.

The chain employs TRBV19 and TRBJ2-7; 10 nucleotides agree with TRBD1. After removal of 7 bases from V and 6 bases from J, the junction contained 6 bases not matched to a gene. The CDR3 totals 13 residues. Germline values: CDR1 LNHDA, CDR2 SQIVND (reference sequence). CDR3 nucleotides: TGTGCCAGTACCCACGGACAGGGGGTCGAGCAGTACTTC. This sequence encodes CASTHGQGVEQYF.

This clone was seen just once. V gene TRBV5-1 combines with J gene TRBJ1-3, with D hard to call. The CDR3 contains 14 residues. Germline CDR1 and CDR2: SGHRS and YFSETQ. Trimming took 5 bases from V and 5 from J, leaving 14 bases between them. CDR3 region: CASSLASGRNTIYF. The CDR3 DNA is TGCGCCAGCAGTCTTGCCTCCGGGAGAAACACCATATATTTT.

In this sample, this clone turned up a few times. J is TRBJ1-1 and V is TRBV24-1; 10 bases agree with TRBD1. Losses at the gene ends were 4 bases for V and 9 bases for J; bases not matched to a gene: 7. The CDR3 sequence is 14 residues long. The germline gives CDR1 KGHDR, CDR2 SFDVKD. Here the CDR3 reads CATSEPPGQGQAFF. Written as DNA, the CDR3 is TGTGCCACCAGTGAACCACCGGGACAGGGGCAAGCTTTCTTT.

CDR3: CASSSRLAGGNTGELFF. The CDR3 DNA reads as TGCGCCAGCAGCTCCAGACTAGCGGGAGGGAACACCGGGGAGCTGTTTTTT. The rearrangement joins TRBV5-1 to TRBJ2-2; TRBD2 matches at 13 bases. V lost 3 bases and J lost 1; bases outside the gene matches: 3. The CDR3 sequence is 17 residues long. Germline V gene data show CDR1 as SGHRS and CDR2 as YFSETQ.

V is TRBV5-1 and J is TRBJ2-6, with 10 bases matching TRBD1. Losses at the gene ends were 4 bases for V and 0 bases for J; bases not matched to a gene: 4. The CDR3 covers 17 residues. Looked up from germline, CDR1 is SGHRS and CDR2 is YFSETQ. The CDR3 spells CASSRTGGSSGANVLTF. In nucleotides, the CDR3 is TGCGCCAGCAGCAGGACAGGGGGAAGCTCTGGGGCCAACGTCCTGACTTTC.

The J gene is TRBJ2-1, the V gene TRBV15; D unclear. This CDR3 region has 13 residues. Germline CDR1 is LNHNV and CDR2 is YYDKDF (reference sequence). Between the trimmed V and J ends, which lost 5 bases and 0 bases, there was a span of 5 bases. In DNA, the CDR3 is TGTGCCACCAGCTACTACTCCTACAATGAGCAGTTCTTC. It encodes CATSYYSYNEQFF.

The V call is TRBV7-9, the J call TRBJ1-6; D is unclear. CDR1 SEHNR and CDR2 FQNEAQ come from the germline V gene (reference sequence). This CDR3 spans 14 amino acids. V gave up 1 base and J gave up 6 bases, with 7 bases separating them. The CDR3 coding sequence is TGTGCCAGCAGCTTAGGGGTAGCTAATTCACCCCTCCACTTT. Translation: CASSLGVANSPLHF. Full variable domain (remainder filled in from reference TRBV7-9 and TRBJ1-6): DTGVSQNPRHKITKRGQNVTFRCDPISEHNRLYWYRQTLGQGPEFLTYFQNEAQLEKSRLLSDRFSAERPKGSFSTLEIQRTEQGDSAMYLCASSLGVANSPLHFGNGTRLTVT.

CDR3 protein: CASSVPSGGTTYEQYF. In nucleotides, the CDR3 is TGTGCCAGTAGTGTACCTAGCGGGGGGACTACCTACGAGCAGTACTTC. The chain combines TRBV19 with TRBJ2-7; 11 bases fit TRBD2. V dropped 5 bases and J dropped 2; count of bases not matched to a gene: 8. CDR1 and CDR2 (germline): LNHDA, SQIVND (reference sequence). This CDR3 contains 16 residues. Looking up the rest from reference TRBV19 and TRBJ2-7 gives the full variable domain: DGGITQSPKYLFRKEGQNVTLSCEQNLNHDAMYWYRQDPGQGLRLIYYSQIVNDFQKGDIAEGYSVSREKKESFPLTVTSAQKNPTAFYLCASSVPSGGTTYEQYFGPGTRLTVT.

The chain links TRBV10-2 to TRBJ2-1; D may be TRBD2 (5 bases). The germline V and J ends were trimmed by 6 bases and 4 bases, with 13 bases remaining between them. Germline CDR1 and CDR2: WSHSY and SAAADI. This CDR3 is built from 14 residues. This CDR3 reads CASSVGLAYNEQFF. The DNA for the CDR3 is TGCGCCAGCAGCGTTGGACTGGCTTACAATGAGCAGTTCTTC.

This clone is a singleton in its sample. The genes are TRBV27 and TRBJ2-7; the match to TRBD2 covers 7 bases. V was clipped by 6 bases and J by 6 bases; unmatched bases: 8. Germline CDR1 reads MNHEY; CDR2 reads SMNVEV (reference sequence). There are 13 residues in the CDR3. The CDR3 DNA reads TGTGCCAGCAGGGGGACCTGGGGGGGCGAGCAGTACTTC. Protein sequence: CASRGTWGGEQYF.

The CDR3 region is CASAVTDTQYF. The CDR3 DNA follows: TGTGCCAGTGCAGTCACAGATACGCAGTATTTT. The chain joins TRBV19 to TRBJ2-3; D is uncertain. Germline values: CDR1 LNHDA, CDR2 SQIVND (reference sequence). The length of the CDR3 is 11 residues. The V gene lost 8 bases and the J gene lost 2 bases, with 5 bases spanning the gap.

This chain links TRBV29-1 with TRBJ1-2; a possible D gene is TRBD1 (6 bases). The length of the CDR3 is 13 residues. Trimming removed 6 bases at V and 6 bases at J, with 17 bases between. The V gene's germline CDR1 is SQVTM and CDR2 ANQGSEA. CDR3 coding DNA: TGCAGCGTCCTACTCCCGGACAGTCATGGCTACACCTTC. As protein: CSVLLPDSHGYTF.

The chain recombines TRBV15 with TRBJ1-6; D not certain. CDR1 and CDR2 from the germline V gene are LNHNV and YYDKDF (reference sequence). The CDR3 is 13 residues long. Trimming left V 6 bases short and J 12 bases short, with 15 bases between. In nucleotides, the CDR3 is TGTGCCACCAGGTCGACGAAGACGGGACCCCTCCACTTT. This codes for CATRSTKTGPLHF.

The CDR3 reads CASSLGQGDGYTF. In DNA, the CDR3 is TGCGCCAGCAGCTTGGGACAGGGGGATGGCTACACCTTC. This rearrangement joins TRBV5-1 to TRBJ1-2, with TRBD1 matching 9 bases. Unmatched junction bases numbered 0, after V lost 0 bases and J lost 6 bases. The CDR3 has 13 amino acids. The germline V gene has CDR1 SGHRS and CDR2 YFSETQ.

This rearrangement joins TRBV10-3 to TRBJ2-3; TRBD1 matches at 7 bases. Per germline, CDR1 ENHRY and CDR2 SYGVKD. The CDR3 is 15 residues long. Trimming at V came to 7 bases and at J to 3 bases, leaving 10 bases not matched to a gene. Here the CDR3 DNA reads TGTGCCATCAAGTCCCGGGCAGGGGGTACAGATACGCAGTATTTT. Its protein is CAIKSRAGGTDTQYF.

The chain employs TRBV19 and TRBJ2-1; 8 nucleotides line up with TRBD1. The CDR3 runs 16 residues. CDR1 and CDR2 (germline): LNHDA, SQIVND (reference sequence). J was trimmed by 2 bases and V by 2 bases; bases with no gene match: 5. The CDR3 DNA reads TGTGCCAGTAGTATAACGAGGACAGGGACCTACAATGAGCAGTTCTTC. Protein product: CASSITRTGTYNEQFF.

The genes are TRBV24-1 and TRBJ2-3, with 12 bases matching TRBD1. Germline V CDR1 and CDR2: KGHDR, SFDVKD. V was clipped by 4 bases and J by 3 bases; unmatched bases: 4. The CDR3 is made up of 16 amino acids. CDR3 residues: CATSDPGQGATDTQYF. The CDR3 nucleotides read TGTGCCACCAGTGACCCGGGACAGGGGGCTACAGATACGCAGTATTTT.

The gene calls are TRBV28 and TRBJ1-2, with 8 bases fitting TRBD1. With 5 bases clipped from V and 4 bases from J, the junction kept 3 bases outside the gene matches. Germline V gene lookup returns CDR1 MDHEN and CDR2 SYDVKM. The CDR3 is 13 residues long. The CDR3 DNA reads TGTGCCAGCAGTCAAACAGGGGGCTATGGCTACACCTTC. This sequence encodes CASSQTGGYGYTF.

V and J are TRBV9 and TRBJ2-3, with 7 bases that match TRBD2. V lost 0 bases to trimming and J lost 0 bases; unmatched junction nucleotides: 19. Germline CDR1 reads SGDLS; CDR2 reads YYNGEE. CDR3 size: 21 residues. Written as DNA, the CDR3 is TGTGCCAGCAGCGTAGCTACCCCCGGGGCGGGGGAGATATCTAGCACAGATACGCAGTATTTT. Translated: CASSVATPGAGEISSTDTQYF.

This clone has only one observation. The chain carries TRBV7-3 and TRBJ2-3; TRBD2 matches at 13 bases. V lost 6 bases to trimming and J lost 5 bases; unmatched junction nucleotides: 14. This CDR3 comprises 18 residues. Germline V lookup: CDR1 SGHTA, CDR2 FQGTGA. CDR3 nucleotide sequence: TGTGCCAGCAGTCCAGAACCGGGACTAGCGGGAAGTGTAGATACGCAGTATTTT. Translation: CASSPEPGLAGSVDTQYF.

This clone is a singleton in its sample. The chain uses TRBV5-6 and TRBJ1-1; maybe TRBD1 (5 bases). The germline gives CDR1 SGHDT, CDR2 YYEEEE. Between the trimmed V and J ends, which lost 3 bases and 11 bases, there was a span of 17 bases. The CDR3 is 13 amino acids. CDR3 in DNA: TGTGCCAGCAGCTCGGGGGTAAGGGTGACGGCTTTCTTT. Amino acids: CASSSGVRVTAFF.

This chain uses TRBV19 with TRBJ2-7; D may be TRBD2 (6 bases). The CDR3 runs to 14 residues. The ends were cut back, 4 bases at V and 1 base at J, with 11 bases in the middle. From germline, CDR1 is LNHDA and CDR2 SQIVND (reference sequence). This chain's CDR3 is CASSTGTLSYEQYF. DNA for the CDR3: TGTGCCAGTAGTACCGGGACTCTGTCCTACGAGCAGTACTTC.

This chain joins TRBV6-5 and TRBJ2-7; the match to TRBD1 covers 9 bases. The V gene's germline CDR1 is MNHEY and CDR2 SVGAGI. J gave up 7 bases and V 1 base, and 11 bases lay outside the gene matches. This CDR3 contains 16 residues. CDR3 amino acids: CASSYLSGQGVGEQYF. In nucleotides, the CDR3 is TGTGCCAGCAGTTACTTATCGGGACAGGGTGTTGGAGAGCAGTACTTC.

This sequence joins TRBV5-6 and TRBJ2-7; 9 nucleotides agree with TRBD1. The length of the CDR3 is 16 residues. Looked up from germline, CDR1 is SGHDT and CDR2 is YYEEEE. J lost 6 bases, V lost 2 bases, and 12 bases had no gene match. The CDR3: CASSFPGGQGSGEQYF. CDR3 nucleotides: TGTGCCAGCAGCTTTCCTGGGGGACAGGGATCAGGCGAGCAGTACTTC. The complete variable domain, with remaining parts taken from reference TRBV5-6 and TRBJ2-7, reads DAGVTQSPTHLIKTRGQQVTLRCSPKSGHDTVSWYQQALGQGPQFIFQYYEEEERQRGNFPDRFSGHQFPNYSSELNVNALLLGDSALYLCASSFPGGQGSGEQYFGPGTRLTVT.

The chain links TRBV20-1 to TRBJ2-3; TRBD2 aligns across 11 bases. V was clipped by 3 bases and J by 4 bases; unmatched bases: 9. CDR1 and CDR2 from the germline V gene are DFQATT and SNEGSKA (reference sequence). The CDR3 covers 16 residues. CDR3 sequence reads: CSASSSGRFLADTQYF. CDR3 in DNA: TGCAGTGCTAGTTCTAGCGGGAGGTTCTTGGCAGATACGCAGTATTTT.

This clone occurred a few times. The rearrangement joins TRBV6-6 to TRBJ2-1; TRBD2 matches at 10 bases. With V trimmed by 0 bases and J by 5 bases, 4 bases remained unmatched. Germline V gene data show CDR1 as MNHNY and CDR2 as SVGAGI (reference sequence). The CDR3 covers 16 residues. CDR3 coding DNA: TGTGCCAGCAGTTACTCGATAACTAGCGGGGACAATGAGCAGTTCTTC. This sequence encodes CASSYSITSGDNEQFF.